This TCR beta chain was profiled in a study of lymphopenia after photon versus proton radiotherapy. Findings and caveats of the study: Survival link was tested only in deceased patients; proton benefit remains a possibility. A bigger post-nadir fall in TCR diversity correlated inversely with survival time in deceased patients. Proton therapy kept repertoires fairly stable, unlike photons, which gained effector/memory cells.

Germline V gives CDR1 KGHSH, CDR2 LQKENI. The CDR3 runs to 14 residues. V was cut by 2 bases and J by 2 bases, with 8 bases left in between. The assay was immunoSEQ multiplex PCR, and TCRdb's table has in-frame clones only and misses some. The repertoire consists of some 17,000 clones, with around 84% occurring once and the leading ten covering 20% to 25%. Comments on this clone: The antigen is unknown.

The sequenced sample was peripheral blood, obtained from a patient treated with proton-based radiotherapy. The V and J genes are TRBV18 and TRBJ2-3; D is undetermined. The source is a man aged 70-80 years with pancreatic cancer. CDR3 nucleotide sequence: TGTGCCAGCTCACCATCTTCCCCCACAGATACGCAGTATTTT. Its translation: CASSPSSPTDTQYF. The entire variable domain, with the rest obtained from reference TRBV18 and TRBJ2-3, is as follows: NAGVMQNPRHLVRRRGQEARLRCSPMKGHSHVYWYRQLPEEGLKFMVYLQKENIIDESGMPKERFSAEFPKEGPSILRIQQVVRGDSAAYFCASSPSSPTDTQYFGPGTRLTVL.